This entry lists 19 T cell receptor beta chains sequenced from one sample in a study of T cells in Graves' hyperthyroidism and ophthalmopathy. Amplified TCR beta CDR3 regions came from RNA transcripts. A set of HTBI primers served as the primers for a first-round RT-PCR of the TCR CDR3. MiXCR, applied by TCRdb to the multiplex PCR reads, yields one record per CDR3 protein. This table has hundreds of thousands of distinct CDR3 sequences, approximately 25% appearing once. The sequenced sample consisted of blood. The receptors were gathered from a woman aged 25 to 39 with Graves' ophthalmopathy.

The gene calls are TRBV27 and TRBJ1-2, with D possibly TRBD1 on 6 matching bases. The CDR3 loop spans 14 amino acids. Trimming took 5 bases from V and 6 from J, leaving 16 bases between them. CDR1 and CDR2 (germline): MNHEY, SMNVEV (reference sequence). The CDR3 DNA sequence: TGTGCCAGCAGTAAGGCCGGGACACTAAATGGCTACACCTTC. This gives the protein CASSKAGTLNGYTF.

This clonotype appeared many times. The chain combines TRBV11-3 with TRBJ2-7; TRBD1 agrees at 12 bases. Germline V gives CDR1 SGHNT, CDR2 YENEEA. This CDR3 has 16 amino acids. The junction had 12 bases not matched to a gene; V was cut back by 5 bases and J by 7 bases. This CDR3 is CASSPTPGQGAGEQYF. CDR3 in DNA: TGTGCCAGCAGCCCCACCCCGGGACAGGGGGCGGGTGAGCAGTACTTC.

In this sample, this clonotype turned up many times. The J gene is TRBJ1-1, the V gene TRBV20-1, with 11 positions matching TRBD1. The V and J ends lost 2 bases and 8 bases, in that order; junction bases with no gene match: 7. The germline V gene encodes CDR1 DFQATT and CDR2 SNEGSKA (reference sequence). CDR3 length: 14 residues. In DNA form, the CDR3 reads TGCAGTGCTAGACCCGGACAGGGGGCGGTGGAAGCTTTCTTT. This codes for CSARPGQGAVEAFF.

The chain is built from TRBV5-1 and TRBJ2-7; 11 bases are shared with TRBD1. After removal of 4 bases from V and 5 bases from J, the junction contained 5 bases not matched to a gene. Per the germline V gene, CDR1 is SGHRS and CDR2 is YFSETQ. This CDR3 comprises 14 residues. Here the CDR3 reads CASSAGTGGHEQYF. CDR3 nucleotides: TGCGCCAGCAGCGCAGGGACAGGGGGTCACGAGCAGTACTTC.

V is TRBV12-3 or TRBV12-4 and J is TRBJ1-1; weak D call: TRBD1 (6 bases). Trimming left V 4 bases short and J 4 bases short, with 13 bases between. There are 14 residues in the CDR3. The CDR3 sequence is CASSSGQPGTEAFF. In DNA, the CDR3 is TGTGCCAGCAGTTCTGGACAGCCGGGCACTGAAGCTTTCTTT.

The table lists this clonotype with many counts. The chain uses TRBV12-3 or TRBV12-4 and TRBJ2-2; unclear D gene. The V end was cut by 6 bases, the J end by 7 bases, with 12 bases between. The CDR3 spans 13 residues. CDR3 DNA: TGTGCCAGCAGCCCCCGACTTGGCGGGGAGCTGTTTTTT. This gives the protein CASSPRLGGELFF.

This chain joins TRBV7-2 and TRBJ1-5; D gene ambiguous. The V end lost 1 base, the J end lost 2 bases, and 9 bases lay between the germline ends. CDR1 is SGHTA, CDR2 FQGNSA, per germline. The CDR3 totals 15 residues. The CDR3: CASSLVFTGNQPQHF. For the CDR3, the DNA is TGTGCCAGCAGCTTAGTCTTTACAGGCAATCAGCCCCAGCATTTT.

The V and J genes are TRBV20-1 and TRBJ2-2, with D perhaps matching TRBD1 (5 bases). Deletions cut 2 bases from V and 3 bases from J, with 10 bases between. CDR1 and CDR2 from the germline V gene are DFQATT and SNEGSKA (reference sequence). The CDR3 sequence is 14 residues long. Here the CDR3 DNA reads TGCAGTGCTAGATGGCAGGGCGACACCGGGGAGCTGTTTTTT. Protein product: CSARWQGDTGELFF.

The table lists this clonotype with many counts. V usage is TRBV5-1 and J usage is TRBJ1-1; D might be TRBD1 (6 bases). This CDR3 region has 16 residues. V was trimmed by 0 bases and J by 1 base, leaving 13 bases between them. Germline CDR1 reads SGHRS; CDR2 reads YFSETQ. Written as DNA, the CDR3 is TGCGCCAGCAGCTTGGGGGGGGCAATGGGGAACACTGAAGCTTTCTTT. Its protein product is CASSLGGAMGNTEAFF.

This clonotype was recorded a few times. The gene calls are TRBV5-1 and TRBJ2-5, with 8 bases that match TRBD1. CDR1 and CDR2 (germline): SGHRS, YFSETQ. Trimming took 2 bases from V and 2 from J; bases not matched to a gene: 8. The CDR3 length is 16 residues. The CDR3, as DNA: TGCGCCAGCAGCTTCGGTGGACAGGGCCTTCAAGAGACCCAGTACTTC. Residues: CASSFGGQGLQETQYF.

This clonotype appeared a few times. The chain uses TRBV5-1 and TRBJ2-7, with D possibly being TRBD2 (6 bases). The germline V and J ends were trimmed by 2 bases and 4 bases, with 13 bases remaining between them. The CDR3 is 14 amino acids. CDR1 is SGHRS, CDR2 YFSETQ, per germline. CDR3 sequence (DNA): TGCGCCAGCAGCTTAGACGCGGGAACATACGAGCAGTACTTC. Translated, it gives CASSLDAGTYEQYF.

This clonotype came up a few times. The DNA of the CDR3 is TGTGCCAGCAGTGAAGGAGGCCGGCTAGGAAACACCATATATTTT. The encoded protein is CASSEGGRLGNTIYF. This sequence joins TRBV6-1 and TRBJ1-3; no clear D gene. The germline gives CDR1 MNHNS, CDR2 SASEGT. The CDR3 sequence is 15 residues long. The ends were cut back, 1 base at V and 4 bases at J, with 11 bases in the middle.

This clonotype has ten or more counts. The chain links TRBV4-1 to TRBJ1-2; TRBD1 aligns across 8 bases. Germline values: CDR1 MGHRA, CDR2 YSYEKL. The length of the CDR3 is 17 residues. V shed 0 bases and J 4 bases; nucleotides not matched to a gene: 10. The CDR3 loop reads CASSQERSGGVSYGYTF. The CDR3, as DNA: TGCGCCAGCAGCCAAGAGAGGTCAGGGGGCGTTTCCTATGGCTACACCTTC.

In this sample, this clonotype turned up many times. V usage is TRBV10-3 and J usage is TRBJ1-2; no clear D gene. CDR1 is ENHRY and CDR2 is SYGVKD in the germline V gene. V dropped 2 bases and J dropped 8 bases, with 21 bases sitting between them. The CDR3 spans 16 residues. The CDR3 sequence: CAISERVDGPLLGYTF. Written as DNA, the CDR3 is TGTGCCATCAGTGAGCGGGTAGACGGTCCTCTGCTAGGCTACACCTTC.

In its sample, this clonotype was seen many times. The gene calls are TRBV10-3 and TRBJ2-3; TRBD1 agrees at 7 bases. The V segment lost 10 bases and the J segment 1 base; nucleotides outside the gene matches: 8. There are 14 residues in the CDR3. Germline assignment: CDR1 ENHRY and CDR2 SYGVKD. CDR3 DNA sequence: TGTGCCACCAGCAGTGGGACAGGCACAGATACGCAGTATTTT. The encoded protein is CATSSGTGTDTQYF.

V is TRBV14 and J is TRBJ2-2; TRBD1 is a possible D gene (6 bases). V lost 1 base, J lost 0 bases, and 9 bases lay in between. Germline V gives CDR1 SGHDN, CDR2 FVKESK. The CDR3 has 16 amino acids. Here the CDR3 reads CASSQVGHSNTGELFF. The CDR3 DNA reads TGTGCCAGCAGCCAAGTGGGACACTCGAACACCGGGGAGCTGTTTTTT.

This clonotype showed up many times. The chain couples TRBV25-1 to TRBJ1-1; D unclear. The V gene lost 3 bases and the J gene lost 3 bases, with 14 bases spanning the gap. CDR3 size: 15 residues. CDR1 is MGHDK, CDR2 SYGVNS, per germline. The CDR3 DNA reads as TGTGCCAGCAGTGACGGAGTTACTTCGGACACTGAAGCTTTCTTT. Protein: CASSDGVTSDTEAFF.

This clonotype was counted a few times. The rearrangement joins TRBV6-5 to TRBJ2-5; 8 bases are shared with TRBD1. The junction had 6 bases not matched to a gene; V was cut back by 2 bases and J by 4 bases. From germline, CDR1 is MNHEY and CDR2 SVGAGI. CDR3 length equals 15 residues. CDR3 in amino acids: CASSYQGAKGETQYF. Written as DNA, the CDR3 is TGTGCCAGCAGTTACCAGGGGGCGAAAGGAGAGACCCAGTACTTC.

This clonotype has a count of ten or more. The chain recombines TRBV7-2 with TRBJ2-5; maybe TRBD1 (5 bases). Trimming took 5 bases from V and 2 from J, leaving 12 bases between them. Germline CDR1 SGHTA, CDR2 FQGNSA. The CDR3 is 14 amino acids. In nucleotides, the CDR3 is TGTGCCAGCAGCAGACGTGGGGCACAAGAGACCCAGTACTTC. Translating it yields CASSRRGAQETQYF.